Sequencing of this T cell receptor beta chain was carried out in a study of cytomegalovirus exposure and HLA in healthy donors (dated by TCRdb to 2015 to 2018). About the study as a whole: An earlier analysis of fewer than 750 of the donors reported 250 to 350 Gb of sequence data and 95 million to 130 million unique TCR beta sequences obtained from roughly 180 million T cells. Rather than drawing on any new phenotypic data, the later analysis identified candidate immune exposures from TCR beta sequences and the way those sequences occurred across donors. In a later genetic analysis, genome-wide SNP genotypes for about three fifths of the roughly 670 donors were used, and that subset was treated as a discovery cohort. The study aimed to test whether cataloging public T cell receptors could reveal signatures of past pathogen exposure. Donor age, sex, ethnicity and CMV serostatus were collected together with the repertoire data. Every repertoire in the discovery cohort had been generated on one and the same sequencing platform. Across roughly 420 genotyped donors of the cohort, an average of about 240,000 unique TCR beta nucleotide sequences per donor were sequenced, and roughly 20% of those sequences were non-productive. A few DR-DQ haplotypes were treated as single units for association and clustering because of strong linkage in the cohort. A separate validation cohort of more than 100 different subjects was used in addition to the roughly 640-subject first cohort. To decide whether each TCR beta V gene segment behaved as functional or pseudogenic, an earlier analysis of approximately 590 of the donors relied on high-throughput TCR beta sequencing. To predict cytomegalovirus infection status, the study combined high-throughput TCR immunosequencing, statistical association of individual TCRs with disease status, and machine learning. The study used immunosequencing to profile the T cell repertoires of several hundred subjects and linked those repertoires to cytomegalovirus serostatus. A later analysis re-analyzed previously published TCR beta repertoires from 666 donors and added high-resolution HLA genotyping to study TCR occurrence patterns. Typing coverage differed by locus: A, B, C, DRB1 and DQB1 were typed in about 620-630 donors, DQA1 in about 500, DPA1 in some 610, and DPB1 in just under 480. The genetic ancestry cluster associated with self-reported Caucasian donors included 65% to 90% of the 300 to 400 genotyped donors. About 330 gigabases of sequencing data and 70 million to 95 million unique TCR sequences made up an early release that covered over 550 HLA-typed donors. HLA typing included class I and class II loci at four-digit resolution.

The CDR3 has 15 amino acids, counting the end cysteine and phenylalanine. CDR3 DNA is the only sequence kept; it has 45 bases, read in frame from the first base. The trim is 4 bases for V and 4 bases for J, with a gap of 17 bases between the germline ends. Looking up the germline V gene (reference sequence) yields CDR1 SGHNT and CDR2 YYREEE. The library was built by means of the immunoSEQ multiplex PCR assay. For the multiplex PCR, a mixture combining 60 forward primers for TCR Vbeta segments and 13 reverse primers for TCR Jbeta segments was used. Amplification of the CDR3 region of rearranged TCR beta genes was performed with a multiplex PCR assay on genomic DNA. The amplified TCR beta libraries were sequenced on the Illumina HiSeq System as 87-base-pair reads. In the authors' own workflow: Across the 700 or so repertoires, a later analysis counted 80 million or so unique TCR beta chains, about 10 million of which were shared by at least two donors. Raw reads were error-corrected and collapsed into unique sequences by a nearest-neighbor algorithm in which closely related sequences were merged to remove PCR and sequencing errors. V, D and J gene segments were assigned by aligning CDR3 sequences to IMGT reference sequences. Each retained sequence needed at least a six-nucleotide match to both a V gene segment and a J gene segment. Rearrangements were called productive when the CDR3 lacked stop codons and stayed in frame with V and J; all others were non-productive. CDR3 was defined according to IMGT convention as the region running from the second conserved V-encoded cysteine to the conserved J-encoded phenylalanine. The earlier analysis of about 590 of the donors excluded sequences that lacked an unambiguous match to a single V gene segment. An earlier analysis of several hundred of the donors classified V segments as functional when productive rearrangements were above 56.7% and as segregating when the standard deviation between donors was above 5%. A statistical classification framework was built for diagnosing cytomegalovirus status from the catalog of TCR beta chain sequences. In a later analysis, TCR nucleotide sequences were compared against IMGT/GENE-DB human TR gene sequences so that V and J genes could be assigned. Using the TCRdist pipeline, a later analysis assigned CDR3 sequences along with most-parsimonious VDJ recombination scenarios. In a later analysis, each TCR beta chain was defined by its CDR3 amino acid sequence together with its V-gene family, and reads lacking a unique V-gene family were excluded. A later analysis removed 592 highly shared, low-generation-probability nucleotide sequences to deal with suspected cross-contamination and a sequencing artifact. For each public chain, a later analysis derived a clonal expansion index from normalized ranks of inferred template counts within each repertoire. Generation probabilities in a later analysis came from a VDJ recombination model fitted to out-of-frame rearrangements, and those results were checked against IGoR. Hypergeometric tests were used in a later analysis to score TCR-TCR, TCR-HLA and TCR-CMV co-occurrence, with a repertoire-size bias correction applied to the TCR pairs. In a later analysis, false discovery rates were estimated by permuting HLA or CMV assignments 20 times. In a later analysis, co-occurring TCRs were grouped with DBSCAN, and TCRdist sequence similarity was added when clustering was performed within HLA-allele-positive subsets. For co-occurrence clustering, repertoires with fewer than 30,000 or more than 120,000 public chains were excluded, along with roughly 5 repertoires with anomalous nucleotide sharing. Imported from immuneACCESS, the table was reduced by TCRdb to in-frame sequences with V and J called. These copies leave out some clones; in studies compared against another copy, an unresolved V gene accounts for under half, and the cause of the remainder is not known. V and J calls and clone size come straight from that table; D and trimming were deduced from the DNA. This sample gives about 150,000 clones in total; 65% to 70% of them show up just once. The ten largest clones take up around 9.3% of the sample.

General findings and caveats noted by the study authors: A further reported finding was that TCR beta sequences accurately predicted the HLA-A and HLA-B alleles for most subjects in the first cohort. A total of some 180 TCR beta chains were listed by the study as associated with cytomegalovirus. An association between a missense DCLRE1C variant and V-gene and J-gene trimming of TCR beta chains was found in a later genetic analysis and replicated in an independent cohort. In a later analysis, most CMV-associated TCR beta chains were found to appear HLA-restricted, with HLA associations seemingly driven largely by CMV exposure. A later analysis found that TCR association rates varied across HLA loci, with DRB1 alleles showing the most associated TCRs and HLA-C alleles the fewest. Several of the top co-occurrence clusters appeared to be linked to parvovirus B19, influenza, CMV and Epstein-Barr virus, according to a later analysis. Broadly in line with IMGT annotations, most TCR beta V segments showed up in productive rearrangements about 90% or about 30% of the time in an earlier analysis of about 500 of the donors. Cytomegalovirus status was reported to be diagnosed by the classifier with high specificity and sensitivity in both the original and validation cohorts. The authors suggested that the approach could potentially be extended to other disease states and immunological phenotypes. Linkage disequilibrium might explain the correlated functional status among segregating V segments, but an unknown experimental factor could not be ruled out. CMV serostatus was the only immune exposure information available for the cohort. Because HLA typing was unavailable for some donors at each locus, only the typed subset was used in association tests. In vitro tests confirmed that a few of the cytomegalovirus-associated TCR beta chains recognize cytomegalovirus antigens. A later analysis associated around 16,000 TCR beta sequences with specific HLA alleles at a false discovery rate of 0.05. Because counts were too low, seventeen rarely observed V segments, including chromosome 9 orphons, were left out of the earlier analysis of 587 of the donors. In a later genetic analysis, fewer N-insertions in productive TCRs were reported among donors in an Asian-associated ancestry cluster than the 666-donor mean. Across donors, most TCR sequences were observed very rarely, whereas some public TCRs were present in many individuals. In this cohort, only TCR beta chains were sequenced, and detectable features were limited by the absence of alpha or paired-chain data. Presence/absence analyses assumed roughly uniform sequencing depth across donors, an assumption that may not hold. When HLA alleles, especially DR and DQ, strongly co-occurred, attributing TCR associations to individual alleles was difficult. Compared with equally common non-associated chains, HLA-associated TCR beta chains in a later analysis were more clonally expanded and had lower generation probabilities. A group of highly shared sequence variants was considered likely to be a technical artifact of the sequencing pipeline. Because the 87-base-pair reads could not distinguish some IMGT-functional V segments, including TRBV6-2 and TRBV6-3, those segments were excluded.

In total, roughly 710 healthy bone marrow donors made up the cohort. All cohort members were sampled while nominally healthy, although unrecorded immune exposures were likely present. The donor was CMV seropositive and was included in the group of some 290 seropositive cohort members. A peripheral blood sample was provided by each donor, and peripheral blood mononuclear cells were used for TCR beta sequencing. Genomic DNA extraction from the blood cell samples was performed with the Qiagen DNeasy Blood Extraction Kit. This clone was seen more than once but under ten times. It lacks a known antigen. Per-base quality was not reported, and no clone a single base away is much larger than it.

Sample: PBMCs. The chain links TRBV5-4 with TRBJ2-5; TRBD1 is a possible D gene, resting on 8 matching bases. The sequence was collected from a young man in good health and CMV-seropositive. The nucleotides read TGTGCCAGCAGCCAAAGTACAGGGGGGGCAGAGACCCAGTACTTC. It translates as CASSQSTGGAETQYF.